A selection of T cell receptor beta chains follows, all from one sample in a study of T cell responses to AZD1222 COVID-19 vaccine. Assay used: immunoSEQ multiplex PCR; TCRdb lists only in-frame clones, some missing. There are about 99,000 clones in the sample; over 85% occur only once, and 4.5% to 5% lies in the top ten. Sequencing used peripheral blood, obtained on day 0 of AZD1222 vaccination. These TCRs come from an adult in good health. The CDR3 runs from the conserved cysteine through the conserved F or W. Each record gives: J gene, clone size, V gene, D gene, CDR3 DNA, CDR3 protein. A D gene is named only where the DNA matches it firmly. Expanded clones get a size class; other rows say once, few or many, or leave the size out.

>TRBJ1-5|NA|TRBV19|NA
TGTGCCAGTAGGCCCGCCGGCTATCAGCCCCAGCATTTT
CASRPAGYQPQHF
>TRBJ2-7|NA|TRBV6-5|NA
TGTGCCAGCAGCAGACGGGTTAGGGGGGAGCAGTACTTC
CASSRRVRGEQYF
>TRBJ2-1|NA|TRBV19|TRBD2
TGTGCCAGTAGCAAAAAGGGGACTAGCGGGAATAATGAGCAGTTCTTC
CASSKKGTSGNNEQFF
>TRBJ2-7|NA|TRBV2|NA
TGTGCCAGCAGTGCCGTCTCCTACGAGCAGTACTTC
CASSAVSYEQYF
>TRBJ2-5|NA|TRBV7-2|NA
TGTGCCAGCAGCGTCCTCGGGGGTGCAGAGACCCAGTACTTC
CASSVLGGAETQYF
>TRBJ1-1|NA|TRBV7-2|NA
TGTGCCAGCAGCTTTTCAGGAGCTCTCGGTGAAGCTTTCTTT
CASSFSGALGEAFF
>TRBJ2-5|NA|TRBV3-1/TRBV3-2|TRBD2
TGTGCCAGCAGCCCGAACCCGGGACTAGCCCAAGAGACCCAGTACTTC
CASSPNPGLAQETQYF
>TRBJ2-7|once|TRBV6-5|NA
TGTGCCAGCATCTCACGCCGGGAGCGGATCTACGAGCAGTACTTC
CASISRRERIYEQYF
>TRBJ2-2|NA|TRBV27|TRBD2
TGTGCCAGCAGTTTCCGGGAGGCCGCCGGGGAGCTGTTTTTT
CASSFREAAGELFF
>TRBJ2-7|NA|TRBV5-1|TRBD2
TGCGCCAGCAGCAAGGGGACTAGCGGAACCTACGAGCAGTACTTC
CASSKGTSGTYEQYF
>TRBJ1-4|NA|TRBV19|TRBD1
TGTGCCATCCCGATATGGAGGGACAGGGCGACAACTAATGAAAAACTGTTTTTT
CAIPIWRDRATTNEKLFF
>TRBJ1-3|NA|TRBV19|NA
TGTGCCAGTAGTTGGGCCTATCCCCGAAACACCATATATTTT
CASSWAYPRNTIYF
>TRBJ2-1|NA|TRBV24-1|TRBD2
TGTGCCACCAGTGACCCCGGGACTAGCGGATACAATGAGCAGTTCTTC
CATSDPGTSGYNEQFF
>TRBJ2-1|NA|TRBV9|TRBD2
TGTGCCAGCAGCGTAGAGTCTAGCGGTTACAATGAGCAGTTCTTC
CASSVESSGYNEQFF
>TRBJ2-1|NA|TRBV11-2|NA
TGTGCCAGCAGCTCCCTTAATGCCTACAATGAGCAGTTCTTC
CASSSLNAYNEQFF
>TRBJ1-5|once|TRBV11-2|NA
TGTGCCAGCAGCTTAGAGGGGTGGCAGCCCCAGCATTTT
CASSLEGWQPQHF
>TRBJ2-5|NA|TRBV5-4|TRBD2
TGTGCCAGCAGCGACCAGCGGGAGGGCCTTCAAGAGACCCAGTACTTC
CASSDQREGLQETQYF
>TRBJ2-3|NA|TRBV14|NA
TGTGCCAGCAGCCAGATCGATCTTGATACGCAGTATTTT
CASSQIDLDTQYF
>TRBJ1-5|NA|TRBV2|NA
TGTGCCAGCAGTTTTAGGCGCGGCAATCAGCCCCAGCATTTT
CASSFRRGNQPQHF
>TRBJ1-4|NA|TRBV2|NA
TGTGCCAGCAGTGAATGGGGGGCAGGGAGGGAGGAAAAACTGTTTTTT
CASSEWGAGREEKLFF
>TRBJ1-4|NA|TRBV4-1|TRBD1
TGCGCCAGCAGCGTCCGGGACAGGGATGAAAAACTGTTTTTT
CASSVRDRDEKLFF
>TRBJ2-5|once|TRBV29-1|TRBD1
TGCAGCGGGCTCTCGTCCGAGACAGGGGGAGGGACCCAGTACTTC
CSGLSSETGGGTQYF
>TRBJ1-6|once|TRBV14|NA
TGTGCCAGCAGCCCCCGGGAGCTTAGCTCACCCCTCCACTTT
CASSPRELSSPLHF
>TRBJ1-3|NA|TRBV7-9|NA
TGTGCCAGCAGCCCTGCGGCAGGGCCGAGTGTCACCATATATTTT
CASSPAAGPSVTIYF
>TRBJ1-5|NA|TRBV18|TRBD1
TGTGCCAGCTCTCGGGACAGGAATAATCAGCCCCAGCATTTT
CASSRDRNNQPQHF
>TRBJ2-1|once|TRBV28|NA
TGTGCCAGCAGTTTACGCCTAAGCTCCTACAATGAGCAGTTCTTC
CASSLRLSSYNEQFF
>TRBJ2-1|once|TRBV5-5|NA
TGTGCCAGTGTTGTCGGGCATCGGGGCGATGAGCAGTTCTTC
CASVVGHRGDEQFF
>TRBJ2-7|NA|TRBV19|TRBD2
TGTGCCAGTAGTACCACGTGGGCGGGAGGTGCCTACGAGCAGTACTTC
CASSTTWAGGAYEQYF
>TRBJ2-2|NA|TRBV11-2|NA
TGTGCCAGCAGCCGACGGGTCGACACCGGGGAGCTGTTTTTT
CASSRRVDTGELFF
>TRBJ2-3|NA|TRBV25-1|TRBD2
TGTGCCAGCAGCAGACTAGCGGGGAGTATGCCAGATACGCAGTATTTT
CASSRLAGSMPDTQYF
>TRBJ2-5|NA|TRBV5-1|TRBD1
TGCGCCAGCAGCTTGGACGGAGACAGGGGTGGATTGGAGACCCAGTACTTC
CASSLDGDRGGLETQYF
>TRBJ2-7|NA|TRBV5-1|NA
TGCGCCAGCAGCTACGGCGGGTTGAACGAGCAGTACTTC
CASSYGGLNEQYF
>TRBJ1-1|once|TRBV6-6|NA
TGTGCCAGCGATTCAGGGGTGAACACTGAAGCTTTCTTT
CASDSGVNTEAFF
>TRBJ1-2|NA|TRBV19|NA
TGTGCCAGTAGTATGGGGCCAGCTAACTATGGCTACACCTTC
CASSMGPANYGYTF
>TRBJ2-2|NA|TRBV9|TRBD2
TGTGCCAGCCAGCGTACTAGCGAATACACCGGGGAGCTGTTTTTT
CASQRTSEYTGELFF
>TRBJ2-2|NA|TRBV12-3/TRBV12-4|NA
TGTGCCAGTATCTTACGGGCCACCGGGGAGCTGTTTTTT
CASILRATGELFF
>TRBJ2-2|once|TRBV5-4|NA
TGTGCCAGCAGCCTACGGTGGTCTAACACCGGGGAGCTGTTTTTT
CASSLRWSNTGELFF
>TRBJ1-5|once|TRBV28|NA
TGTGCCAGCAGTCAGGGGAACCAGCCCCAGCATTTT
CASSQGNQPQHF
>TRBJ1-2|once|TRBV18|NA
TGTGCCAGCTCAACCGACGAGGGGGATGGCTACACCTTC
CASSTDEGDGYTF
>TRBJ2-1|few|TRBV6-1|NA
TGTGCCAGCAGTGAAGAAGCGGGCTCCTACAATGAGCAGTTCTTC
CASSEEAGSYNEQFF
>TRBJ2-7|NA|TRBV18|NA
TGTGCCAGCTCACCAGCGGGGGCTTACGAGCAGTACTTC
CASSPAGAYEQYF
>TRBJ2-1|NA|TRBV5-1|NA
TGCGCCAGCAGCTTCGGTACCTACAATGAGCAGTTCTTC
CASSFGTYNEQFF
>TRBJ2-2|NA|TRBV7-9|NA
TGTGCCAGCAGCTCCCCCCGTATGAGGGAGAGTGTCGGGGAGCTGTTTTTT
CASSSPRMRESVGELFF
>TRBJ1-1|NA|TRBV18|NA
TGTGCCAGCTCAGCACAGGGGAACACTGAAGCTTTCTTT
CASSAQGNTEAFF
>TRBJ1-6|NA|TRBV5-1|TRBD1
TGCGCCAGCAGCTTGATTGGACAGGGAGGAGGCTCGTCACCCCTCCACTTT
CASSLIGQGGGSSPLHF
>TRBJ2-2|NA|TRBV21-1|NA
TGTGCCAGCAGCACAATCCCAAGCCGGGAGCTGTTTTTT
CASSTIPSRELFF
>TRBJ1-5|NA|TRBV11-2|NA
TGTGCCAGCAGCACTTCTCTCGGGACGGATAGCAATCAGCCCCAGCATTTT
CASSTSLGTDSNQPQHF
>TRBJ1-2|NA|TRBV11-2|NA
TGTGCCAGCAGCTTCGGGGGAGGAGGGTACTATGGCTACACCTTC
CASSFGGGGYYGYTF
>TRBJ1-1|NA|TRBV27|NA
TGTGCCAGCAGTTTATCATACAGGACAGAAGCTTTCTTT
CASSLSYRTEAFF
>TRBJ2-1|NA|TRBV3-1/TRBV3-2|NA
TGTGCCAGCAGCCGGACAGGCCGGAGGGACAATGAGCAGTTCTTC
CASSRTGRRDNEQFF
>TRBJ2-1|few|TRBV7-2|TRBD1
TGTGCCAGCAGCTTAGCGGGACAGATGGTAAATGAGCAGTTCTTC
CASSLAGQMVNEQFF
>TRBJ2-1|NA|TRBV5-8|TRBD2
TGTGCCAGCAGCACCAGTTTCTTCAATAGCGGGGGGTATGAGCAGTTCTTC
CASSTSFFNSGGYEQFF
>TRBJ1-4|NA|TRBV2|NA
TGTGCCAGCAGTGAAGACAGCCCTGCTAAGCGGGGTGAAAAACTGTTTTTT
CASSEDSPAKRGEKLFF
>TRBJ2-1|once|TRBV11-3|NA
TGTGCCAGCAGCGGGGACCTGACTCAGTTCTTC
CASSGDLTQFF
>TRBJ1-1|NA|TRBV7-2|NA
TGTGCCAGCAGCGATAGGGCGCACGGTGTACGGGGCACTGAAGCTTTCTTT
CASSDRAHGVRGTEAFF
>TRBJ2-1|NA|TRBV5-1|NA
TGCGCCAGCAGCCTATGGACAAGCTCCTACAATGAGCAGTTCTTC
CASSLWTSSYNEQFF